The 22 T cell receptor beta chains presented below share a single source sample, sequenced in a study of post-analysis software for immune sequencing data. Broader study findings: Relative to controls, patients had a few TRBV segments at higher frequency, with TRBV5-6, TRBV5-1 and TRBV20-1 among these.

For these receptors, no antigen is known. Unique molecular identifiers were carried by the TCR beta cDNA libraries. TCRdb independently ran MiXCR on the PCR reads; one entry per CDR3 protein. The sample carries around 710,000 distinct CDR3 sequences, under 60% recorded once. The sequenced material came from blood. Every receptor here comes from a girl between 10 and 17 years old with multiple sclerosis.

This chain joins TRBV18 and TRBJ2-5, with 8 bases identical to TRBD2. Germline loops: CDR1 KGHSH, CDR2 LQKENI. This CDR3 comprises 14 residues. V lost 6 bases and J lost 3; bases outside the gene matches: 6. The CDR3 protein is CASSATAGEETQYF. In DNA, the CDR3 is TGTGCCAGCTCCGCGACAGCGGGAGAAGAGACCCAGTACTTC.

A single count supports this clonotype. This chain uses TRBV29-1 with TRBJ1-2; D not resolved. Germline-derived CDR1 and CDR2 are SQVTM and ANQGSEA. This CDR3 contains 13 residues. V was clipped by 0 bases and J by 8 bases, with 13 bases between them. CDR3 DNA sequence: TGCAGCGTTGAAGACTTTGGACGAGGAGGCTACACCTTC. Its protein is CSVEDFGRGGYTF.

The genes are TRBV6-2 or TRBV6-3 and TRBJ2-1, with 10 bases identical to TRBD2. Germline V gives CDR1 MNHEY, CDR2 SVGEGT. The CDR3 has 18 amino acids. V was clipped by 2 bases and J by 0 bases; unmatched bases: 7. This CDR3 reads CASSYLETSGHSYNEQFF. For the CDR3, the DNA is TGTGCCAGCAGTTACCTTGAGACTAGCGGGCACTCCTACAATGAGCAGTTCTTC.

This clonotype was detected only a few times. The V and J genes are TRBV2 and TRBJ2-7, with a tentative D call TRBD2 (5 bases). Per the germline V gene, CDR1 is SNHLY and CDR2 is FYNNEI. The ends were cut back, 4 bases at V and 6 bases at J, with 13 bases in the middle. The CDR3 spans 13 residues. The CDR3 region is CASSAWLASEQYF. CDR3 nucleotide sequence: TGTGCCAGCAGTGCATGGTTAGCGAGCGAGCAGTACTTC.

For the CDR3, the DNA is TGTGCCAGCACCGTAGCGGGAGGTGCCTACGAGCAGTACTTC. This gives the protein CASTVAGGAYEQYF. The genes are TRBV28 and TRBJ2-7; 10 bases align to TRBD2. The CDR3 consists of 14 residues. CDR1 MDHEN and CDR2 SYDVKM come from the germline V gene. The V gene end was trimmed by 7 bases and the J gene end by 2 bases; junction bases not matched to a gene: 5.

The sample holds a few counts of this clonotype. The chain is built from TRBV5-1 and TRBJ2-3; tentative D call: TRBD1 (5 bases). V shed 0 bases and J shed 3 bases, with 11 bases lying between them. Germline CDR1 SGHRS, CDR2 YFSETQ. This CDR3 comprises 15 residues. The CDR3 DNA sequence: TGCGCCAGCAGCTTGGGGGGCAGGGCGACAGATACGCAGTATTTT. Encoded protein: CASSLGGRATDTQYF.

The chain couples TRBV6-6 to TRBJ1-5, with 7 bases matching TRBD1. The ends lost 2 bases at V and 1 base at J; junction bases unmatched: 5. The CDR3 extends over 16 amino acids. The germline V gene encodes CDR1 MNHNY and CDR2 SVGAGI (reference sequence). For the CDR3, the DNA is TGTGCCAGCAGTTACGAGGGGGCGGGAAGCAATCAGCCCCAGCATTTT. Amino acids: CASSYEGAGSNQPQHF.

V gene TRBV15 combines with J gene TRBJ2-1; the match to TRBD2 covers 8 bases. J lost 6 bases, V lost 1 base, and 11 bases had no gene match. The CDR3 runs 17 residues. CDR1 is LNHNV and CDR2 is YYDKDF in the germline V gene (reference sequence). DNA for the CDR3: TGTGCCACCAGCAGAGTCGGGGGGGATAAGCGGGGCAATGAGCAGTTCTTC. This gives the protein CATSRVGGDKRGNEQFF.

This clonotype was observed a handful of times. This rearrangement joins TRBV7-3 to TRBJ1-1; D perhaps matches TRBD1 (6 bases). This CDR3 spans 14 amino acids. The ends were cut back, 6 bases at V and 0 bases at J, with 11 bases in the middle. Germline loops: CDR1 SGHTA, CDR2 FQGTGA. This CDR3 reads CASSIGGMNTEAFF. CDR3 DNA: TGTGCCAGCAGTATTGGGGGCATGAACACTGAAGCTTTCTTT.

The rearrangement uses TRBV10-3 and TRBJ2-7; no clear D gene. CDR3 length: 12 residues. The V gene's germline CDR1 is ENHRY and CDR2 SYGVKD. The V end was cut by 3 bases, the J end by 6 bases, with 9 bases between. The CDR3 DNA sequence: TGTGCCATCAGTGACCTCGGGTTCGAGCAGTACTTC. Translated, it gives CAISDLGFEQYF.

This clonotype occurred a few times. The chain uses TRBV20-1 and TRBJ2-5; 11 bases map to TRBD1. This CDR3 has 17 amino acids. Trimming took 4 bases from V and 0 from J; bases not matched to a gene: 10. Germline CDR1 reads DFQATT; CDR2 reads SNEGSKA (reference sequence). CDR3: CSATSTRDRGYQETQYF. The CDR3, as DNA: TGCAGTGCTACCAGCACGAGGGACAGGGGGTACCAAGAGACCCAGTACTTC.

The chain is built from TRBV29-1 and TRBJ2-1; D perhaps matches TRBD2 (5 bases). CDR1 is SQVTM, CDR2 ANQGSEA, per germline. The V gene lost 6 bases and the J gene lost 0 bases, with 12 bases spanning the gap. The CDR3 sequence is 14 residues long. The CDR3 DNA reads TGCAGCGTGAGGCAGCGGAGCTCCTACAATGAGCAGTTCTTC. This gives the protein CSVRQRSSYNEQFF.

This chain links TRBV7-2 with TRBJ2-3, with 10 positions matching TRBD1. The germline V gene has CDR1 SGHTA and CDR2 FQGNSA. V shed 5 bases and J 3 bases; nucleotides not matched to a gene: 5. This CDR3 is built from 15 residues. CDR3 amino acids: CASSRDRGHTDTQYF. CDR3 nucleotides: TGTGCCAGCAGCAGGGACAGGGGACATACAGATACGCAGTATTTT.

The chain recombines TRBV6-6 with TRBJ2-7; D is tentatively TRBD1 or TRBD2 (6 bases each). V lost 6 bases to trimming and J lost 2 bases, with 17 bases between them. The CDR3 has 15 amino acids. Germline V lookup: CDR1 MNHNY, CDR2 SVGAGI (reference sequence). The CDR3 loop is CASSRGTSFTYEQYF. The CDR3 nucleotides read TGTGCCAGCAGCCGCGGGACATCTTTTACCTACGAGCAGTACTTC.

The rearrangement links TRBV24-1 to TRBJ1-2; D not certain. CDR1 is KGHDR and CDR2 is SFDVKD in the germline V gene. Between the trimmed V and J ends, which lost 5 bases and 5 bases, there was a span of 14 bases. The CDR3 consists of 14 residues. CDR3 DNA sequence: TGTGCCACCAGTGGTCCGGACCGCGGGTATGGCTACACCTTC. The encoded protein is CATSGPDRGYGYTF.

Only a few counts were recorded for this clonotype. The chain carries TRBV4-1 and TRBJ2-6; the D is unclear. V was pared by 5 bases and J by 1 base, with 9 bases between. Germline CDR1 is MGHRA and CDR2 is YSYEKL. The CDR3 loop spans 15 amino acids. CDR3 protein: CASSALESGANVLTF. The DNA of the CDR3 is TGCGCCAGCAGCGCCTTGGAGTCTGGGGCCAACGTCCTGACTTTC.

Notes on this clonotype: The junction shows a germline mismatch at one end, possibly a read error. The chain has TRBV12-3 or TRBV12-4 and TRBJ2-4, with 10 bases matching TRBD1. The length of the CDR3 is 15 residues. CDR3 sequence reads: CASTLLGTGADIQYF. In nucleotides, the CDR3 is TGTGCCAGCACTTTACTCGGGACAGGGGCGGACATTCAGTACTTC.

This sequence joins TRBV3-1 and TRBJ1-2; 8 bases match TRBD1. The junction had 7 bases not matched to a gene; V was cut back by 5 bases and J by 8 bases. CDR1 is LGHDT, CDR2 YNNKEL, per germline (reference sequence). This CDR3 region has 13 residues. The DNA of the CDR3 is TGTGCCAGCAGCTCCCGACAGGGGAGGGGCTACACCTTC. Translation: CASSSRQGRGYTF.

V usage is TRBV5-5 and J usage is TRBJ1-5; D is ambiguous. CDR1 is SGHKS and CDR2 is YYEKEE in the germline V gene (reference sequence). Deletions cut 0 bases from V and 12 bases from J, with 10 bases between. The CDR3 runs to 12 residues. In DNA, the CDR3 is TGTGCCAGCAGCTTGGAATTAGGAGACCAGCATTTT. It codes for CASSLELGDQHF.

This clonotype was observed a few times. The chain couples TRBV15 to TRBJ2-4; 10 nucleotides match TRBD2. With V trimmed by 3 bases and J by 8 bases, 7 bases remained unmatched. This CDR3 region has 15 residues. Looked up from germline, CDR1 is LNHNV and CDR2 is YYDKDF (reference sequence). CDR3 amino acids: CATSRVPSGSYIQYF. The DNA of the CDR3 is TGTGCCACCAGCAGGGTCCCTAGCGGGAGTTACATTCAGTACTTC.

This clonotype was counted between two and nine times. The gene calls are TRBV10-3 and TRBJ2-3, with D possibly TRBD2 on 6 matching bases. The germline V gene has CDR1 ENHRY and CDR2 SYGVKD. There are 14 residues in the CDR3. Trimming shortened V by 3 bases and J by 6 bases, and 13 bases separated the two germline ends. Written as DNA, the CDR3 is TGTGCCATCAGTGAATGGGGGGACTTTGATACGCAGTATTTT. Translation gives CAISEWGDFDTQYF.

In its sample, this clonotype was seen once. CDR3 coding DNA: TGTGCCAGCAGTTTTGGGTTCACAGATACGCAGTATTTT. Its translation: CASSFGFTDTQYF. The rearrangement links TRBV12-3 or TRBV12-4 to TRBJ2-3; D remains unclear. The germline V and J ends were trimmed by 3 bases and 2 bases, with 6 bases remaining between them. This CDR3 has 13 residues.